Listed here are 12 T cell receptor beta chains from one sample, sequenced in a study of blood T cell repertoires in COVID-19. TCRdb's copy holds only in-frame clones and misses some; the assay was immunoSEQ multiplex PCR. The table lists 100,000 to 150,000 clones, around 82% of them singletons, with about 12% in the top ten. Sequencing was carried out using peripheral blood. Receptors originate from a woman in her twenties or thirties who had recovered from COVID-19.

This clone was detected a few times. V is TRBV21-1 and J is TRBJ1-1. TRBV21-1 is labeled a pseudogene. The CDR3 has 15 residues. The CDR3 spells CASSKDPTGNTEAFF. The CDR3 DNA reads as TGTGCCAGCAGCAAAGATCCGACGGGGAACACTGAAGCTTTCTTT.

The chain is built from TRBV6-5 and TRBJ2-7; TRBD2 is a possible D gene (6 bases). The CDR3 is 14 amino acids. Trimming took 6 bases from V and 0 from J, leaving 12 bases between them. Germline V gives CDR1 MNHEY, CDR2 SVGAGI. CDR3 sequence (DNA): TGTGCCAGCAGAGGGGACGGGAGCTCCTACGAGCAGTACTTC. The encoded protein is CASRGDGSSYEQYF.

The chain has TRBV9 and TRBJ2-1, with D possibly TRBD2 on 6 matching bases. This CDR3 contains 15 residues. V lost 0 bases and J lost 9, with 16 bases in between. Germline values: CDR1 SGDLS, CDR2 YYNGEE. CDR3 residues: CASSVVTSFGTEQFF. The CDR3 DNA reads as TGTGCCAGCAGCGTAGTTACTAGCTTTGGTACTGAGCAGTTCTTC.

This clone appeared once. The chain links TRBV6-1 to TRBJ1-1; unclear D gene. The germline V and J ends were trimmed by 0 bases and 3 bases, with 8 bases remaining between them. Germline-derived CDR1 and CDR2 are MNHNS and SASEGT. The CDR3 sequence is 14 residues long. CDR3 DNA sequence: TGTGCCAGCAGTGAAGCTTCGTATTACACTGAAGCTTTCTTT. Translated: CASSEASYYTEAFF.

This chain connects TRBV18 to TRBJ1-1; the match to TRBD1 covers 8 bases. Trimming cost V 3 bases and J 6 bases; bases outside gene matches: 12. Germline CDR1 reads KGHSH; CDR2 reads LQKENI. The CDR3 runs to 16 residues. CDR3 nucleotides: TGTGCCAGCTCACCTCTCATAGCCGGGACAGGCGCTGAAGCTTTCTTT. As protein: CASSPLIAGTGAEAFF.

This rearrangement joins TRBV4-1 to TRBJ1-4; TRBD1 might be the D (6 bases). The CDR3 loop spans 14 amino acids. Trimming removed 3 bases at V and 8 bases at J, with 13 bases between. Germline V gene data show CDR1 as MGHRA and CDR2 as YSYEKL. The CDR3 loop reads CASSQLRGVEKLFF. Here the CDR3 DNA reads TGCGCCAGCAGCCAGCTCAGGGGAGTGGAAAAACTGTTTTTT.

The chain joins TRBV2 to TRBJ1-5; D is possibly TRBD1 (5 bases). The CDR3 has 16 amino acids. Germline values: CDR1 SNHLY, CDR2 FYNNEI. V was clipped by 2 bases and J by 4 bases, with 15 bases between them. CDR3 residues: CASSELEGLGNQPQHF. CDR3 nucleotides: TGTGCCAGCAGTGAATTGGAGGGGCTGGGGAATCAGCCCCAGCATTTT.

The genes are TRBV11-2 and TRBJ2-7; 7 bases line up with TRBD1. CDR1 is SGHAT, CDR2 FQNNGV, per germline. V lost 5 bases and J lost 2; bases outside the gene matches: 12. The CDR3 runs 16 residues. In DNA form, the CDR3 reads TGTGCCAGCAGCCGCGACTGGCAGGGGGTGACCTACGAGCAGTACTTC. Protein: CASSRDWQGVTYEQYF. The full variable domain, in which reference TRBV11-2 and TRBJ2-7 provide the parts outside the CDR3, is EAGVAQSPRYKIIEKRQSVAFWCNPISGHATLYWYQQILGQGPKLLIQFQNNGVVDDSQLPKDRFSAERLKGVDSTLKIQPAKLEDSAVYLCASSRDWQGVTYEQYFGPGTRLTVT.

There are many counts of this clone. The chain joins TRBV5-4 to TRBJ1-1; the D is unclear. V gave up 4 bases and J gave up 1 base, with 11 bases separating them. The length of the CDR3 is 14 residues. Per the germline V gene, CDR1 is SGHNT and CDR2 is YYREEE (reference sequence). The CDR3 loop reads CASSARAGNTEAFF. The CDR3 DNA reads as TGTGCCAGCAGCGCCCGGGCGGGGAACACTGAAGCTTTCTTT.

CDR3 DNA: TGTGCCAGCAGTCCCGGACAGGGATCCTACGAGCAGTACTTC. Translation: CASSPGQGSYEQYF. This sequence joins TRBV25-1 and TRBJ2-7; 8 nucleotides line up with TRBD1. Trimming took 5 bases from V and 1 from J; bases not matched to a gene: 4. This CDR3 comprises 14 residues. Germline-derived CDR1 and CDR2 are MGHDK and SYGVNS.

J is TRBJ2-5 and V is TRBV2; 13 bases match TRBD2. V lost 0 bases and J lost 1; bases outside the gene matches: 14. The germline V gene has CDR1 SNHLY and CDR2 FYNNEI. CDR3 length: 21 amino acids. In DNA form, the CDR3 reads TGTGCCAGCAGTGAAGCTGTGTGGGTGGGACTAGCGGGGCACACCCAAGAGACCCAGTACTTC. Amino acids: CASSEAVWVGLAGHTQETQYF.

The V gene is TRBV5-6, the J gene TRBJ2-2; no definite D call. Trimming removed 0 bases from V and 4 bases from J, with 13 bases in between. The germline V gene has CDR1 SGHDT and CDR2 YYEEEE. This CDR3 contains 16 residues. In DNA form, the CDR3 reads TGTGCCAGCAGCTTGGAATCCGAGGCCGGCACCGGGGAGCTGTTTTTT. As protein: CASSLESEAGTGELFF.